This T cell receptor beta chain was profiled in a study of blood T cell repertoires in COVID-19. Study-level information: T cells, B-cell-depleted T cells, or PBMCs supplied cDNA or gDNA.

Authors' data handling: Using reference gene primer amplification, nucleated cell counts were estimated. Generated by immunoSEQ multiplex PCR, the TCRdb table keeps only in-frame clones and is missing some. V and J calls plus clone size are reproduced from that table; the DNA served to infer D and trimming. The sample holds 100,000 to 150,000 clones, 88% seen once. Trimming cost V 5 bases and J 10 bases; bases outside gene matches: 7. The CDR3 totals 14 residues. CDR1 is SNHLY, CDR2 FYNNEI, per germline. This clonotype originated in a woman of 80 years or more with acute or convalescent COVID-19. The genes are TRBV2 and TRBJ2-1; TRBD2 matches 11 bases. Sequencing used peripheral blood. In DNA, the CDR3 is TGTGCCAGCAGTCTAGCGGGGGGAACGGCAGAGCAGTTCTTC. This sequence encodes CASSLAGGTAEQFF.